The 30 T cell receptor beta chains in this list originate from one sample, sequenced in a study of OX40 agonist ivuxolimab in advanced cancers. The library was prepared using the immunoSEQ multiplex PCR assay. As stored in TCRdb, this immuneACCESS dataset retains in-frame rearrangements with V and J assigned. A fraction of the clones does not appear; measured against another copy, unresolved V genes explain less than half of the discrepancy, and the remainder lacks a known reason. This sample has tens of thousands of clones in its table, and 80% to 85% of those were observed once. The ten largest clones take up around 0.75% of the sample. The sequenced sample was CD4+ or CD8+ T cells sorted from blood, obtained in a trial of the OX40 agonist ivuxolimab. The receptors stem from an adult with an advanced solid tumor such as melanoma, head and neck, liver or kidney cancer.

The V gene is TRBV6-5, the J gene TRBJ2-4, with TRBD1 as a possible D gene (6 bases). The CDR3 is made up of 13 amino acids. Trimming cost V 2 bases and J 8 bases, with 10 bases left between them. Germline-derived CDR1 and CDR2 are MNHEY and SVGAGI. The CDR3 sequence: CASSYTGQHIQYF. The CDR3 DNA sequence: TGTGCCAGCAGTTACACCGGACAGCACATTCAGTACTTC.

The chain combines TRBV10-3 with TRBJ2-1; 15 bases fit TRBD2. CDR3 length equals 19 residues. Trimming at V came to 6 bases and at J to 4 bases, leaving 13 bases not matched to a gene. From germline, CDR1 is ENHRY and CDR2 SYGVKD. The CDR3 loop is CAIRGSGTSGGHAYNEQFF. As DNA, the CDR3 is TGTGCCATCAGGGGCTCCGGGACTAGCGGGGGGCACGCGTACAATGAGCAGTTCTTC.

The rearrangement links TRBV19 to TRBJ2-3; D is ambiguous. The V end was cut by 0 bases, the J end by 2 bases, with 9 bases between. The CDR3 spans 15 residues. Germline lookup yields CDR1 LNHDA and CDR2 SQIVND (reference sequence). For the CDR3, the DNA is TGTGCCAGTAGTATAGAGGTCCTATCCACAGATACGCAGTATTTT. Translated: CASSIEVLSTDTQYF.

The chain uses TRBV19 and TRBJ2-3; TRBD2 matches at 12 bases. The CDR3 is 16 residues long. After removal of 5 bases from V and 3 bases from J, the junction contained 6 bases not matched to a gene. Looked up from germline, CDR1 is LNHDA and CDR2 is SQIVND (reference sequence). CDR3 protein: CASSSAGTSGTDTQYF. The CDR3 bases are TGTGCCAGTAGTTCCGCGGGGACTAGCGGGACAGATACGCAGTATTTT.

The chain links TRBV6-1 to TRBJ2-6; the D gene could be TRBD1 or TRBD2 (5 bases each). Germline V lookup: CDR1 MNHNS, CDR2 SASEGT. This CDR3 region has 19 residues. V dropped 1 base and J dropped 2 bases, with 18 bases sitting between them. The CDR3: CASSEDLAGVGAGANVLTF. DNA of the CDR3: TGTGCCAGCAGTGAAGATCTCGCCGGGGTAGGGGCTGGGGCCAACGTCCTGACTTTC.

The chain carries TRBV9 and TRBJ2-3; D is perhaps TRBD2 (6 bases). Between the trimmed V and J ends, which lost 2 bases and 0 bases, there was a span of 22 bases. Germline-derived CDR1 and CDR2 are SGDLS and YYNGEE. The CDR3 has 19 amino acids. Here the CDR3 DNA reads TGTGCCAGCAGCGTCGATAGCGGAACGAGGGGTATTAGCACAGATACGCAGTATTTT. Amino acids: CASSVDSGTRGISTDTQYF.

This clone was detected once. The J gene is TRBJ2-7, the V gene TRBV28; the match to TRBD2 covers 8 bases. The CDR3 contains 16 residues. V gave up 3 bases and J gave up 1 base; unmatched junction bases: 8. CDR1 is MDHEN, CDR2 SYDVKM, per germline. CDR3 sequence: CASSFQLADLSYEQYF. DNA for the CDR3: TGTGCCAGCAGTTTTCAACTAGCGGACCTTTCCTACGAGCAGTACTTC. The variable domain in full, completed from reference TRBV28 and TRBJ2-7, reads DVKVTQSSRYLVKRTGEKVFLECVQDMDHENMFWYRQDPGLGLRLIYFSYDVKMKEKGDIPEGYSVSREKKERFSLILESASTNQTSMYLCASSFQLADLSYEQYFGPGTRLTVT.

The genes are TRBV28 and TRBJ1-4; TRBD1 might be the D (6 bases). Germline V gene data show CDR1 as MDHEN and CDR2 as SYDVKM. This CDR3 spans 17 amino acids. V was pared by 3 bases and J by 10 bases, with 24 bases between. As DNA, the CDR3 is TGTGCCAGCAGTTTGTTCGCAGCGGGGGCCGTGAAAGGAAAACTGTTTTTT. Translating it yields CASSLFAAGAVKGKLFF.

Remarks on this clone: One end of the junction varies from germline; a read error may be responsible. The rearrangement uses TRBV5-1 and TRBJ1-4, with 10 bases that match TRBD1. Germline CDR1 SGHRS, CDR2 YFSETQ. The CDR3 length is 14 residues. This CDR3 is CASSLVPGQGIVRF. The DNA for the CDR3 is TGCGCCAGCAGCTTAGTCCCGGGACAGGGGATAGTCCGGTTT.

This rearrangement joins TRBV6-1 to TRBJ2-1, with 10 bases identical to TRBD2. J gave up 4 bases and V 4 bases, and 4 bases lay outside the gene matches. CDR1 is MNHNS and CDR2 is SASEGT in the germline V gene. The CDR3 has 15 residues. The CDR3 loop is CASSGTSGTYNEQFF. CDR3 bases: TGTGCCAGCAGTGGGACTAGCGGTACTTACAATGAGCAGTTCTTC.

The chain links TRBV9 to TRBJ1-2; 12 bases are a match to TRBD1. The CDR3 is 15 amino acids. V trimming: 3 bases; J trimming: 7 bases; junction bases outside the gene matches: 7. CDR1 is SGDLS and CDR2 is YYNGEE in the germline V gene. The CDR3 nucleotides are TGTGCCAGCAGCGACACCGGGACAGGGGGCAGTGGCTACACCTTC. Translated, it gives CASSDTGTGGSGYTF.

This sequence joins TRBV18 and TRBJ2-7; D might be TRBD1 (5 bases). Germline CDR1 and CDR2: KGHSH and LQKENI. V shed 6 bases and J shed 4 bases, with 19 bases lying between them. The CDR3 runs 15 residues. The CDR3 region has the DNA TGTGCCAGCTCCCTCGGCCAGGGCGACCTATACGAGCAGTACTTC. The encoded protein is CASSLGQGDLYEQYF. The full variable domain, completed using reference TRBV18 and TRBJ2-7, is NAGVMQNPRHLVRRRGQEARLRCSPMKGHSHVYWYRQLPEEGLKFMVYLQKENIIDESGMPKERFSAEFPKEGPSILRIQQVVRGDSAAYFCASSLGQGDLYEQYFGPGTRLTVT.

The chain carries TRBV7-8 and TRBJ1-5, with 9 bases that match TRBD1. The CDR3 consists of 16 residues. The J segment lost 10 bases and the V segment lost 1 base, leaving 11 bases of the junction unmatched. The germline V gene has CDR1 SGHVS and CDR2 FQNEAQ. This CDR3 reads CASSLEGNRGRPPQHF. The CDR3 coding sequence is TGTGCCAGCAGCTTAGAGGGGAACAGGGGGCGGCCCCCCCAGCATTTT.

The gene calls are TRBV19 and TRBJ2-5; perhaps D is TRBD1 or TRBD2 (6 bases each). CDR3 length equals 15 residues. Germline CDR1 LNHDA, CDR2 SQIVND (reference sequence). V dropped 1 base and J dropped 5 bases, with 14 bases sitting between them. CDR3 residues: CASSIVGAEGETQYF. CDR3 nucleotide sequence: TGTGCCAGTAGTATAGTGGGGGCGGAGGGGGAGACCCAGTACTTC.

CDR3 nucleotides: TGTGCCAGCAGTTTACACAGGGACCTTGGGCGAAATGAGCAGTTCTTC. It is translated as CASSLHRDLGRNEQFF. This chain links TRBV28 with TRBJ2-1, with D possibly matching TRBD1 (6 bases). The CDR3 has 16 amino acids. Trimming took off 2 bases at V and 7 bases at J, with 18 bases between the two ends. The germline V gene encodes CDR1 MDHEN and CDR2 SYDVKM.

The V call is TRBV7-8, the J call TRBJ2-2; 7 bases line up with TRBD2. Germline V gives CDR1 SGHVS, CDR2 FQNEAQ. This CDR3 contains 17 residues. The V and J ends lost 4 bases and 3 bases, in that order; junction bases with no gene match: 11. The CDR3 loop is CASSSNLAGTYTGELFF. For the CDR3, the DNA is TGTGCCAGCAGCTCCAATTTAGCGGGTACTTACACCGGGGAGCTGTTTTTT.

The chain couples TRBV28 to TRBJ1-5; maybe TRBD1 (5 bases). V dropped 4 bases and J dropped 5 bases, with 21 bases sitting between them. The CDR3 sequence is 17 residues long. Germline V gives CDR1 MDHEN, CDR2 SYDVKM. The CDR3 spells CASSSWDRRRGDQPQHF. The CDR3 coding sequence is TGTGCCAGCAGTTCTTGGGACCGAAGGAGGGGCGATCAGCCCCAGCATTTT. The full variable domain, its missing parts supplied by reference TRBV28 and TRBJ1-5, is DVKVTQSSRYLVKRTGEKVFLECVQDMDHENMFWYRQDPGLGLRLIYFSYDVKMKEKGDIPEGYSVSREKKERFSLILESASTNQTSMYLCASSSWDRRRGDQPQHFGDGTRLSIL.

The chain links TRBV5-6 to TRBJ2-2; 11 bases match TRBD2. The length of the CDR3 is 17 residues. The germline CDR1 and CDR2 sequences are SGHDT and YYEEEE. Trimming removed 2 bases from V and 5 bases from J; junction bases left unmatched: 8. The CDR3 bases are TGTGCCAGCAGCTTCATTCTAGCGGGAGGTAGAACCGGGGAGCTGTTTTTT. This sequence encodes CASSFILAGGRTGELFF.

CDR3 sequence: CSVRQGGDIQYF. The CDR3 DNA sequence: TGCAGCGTGCGTCAGGGGGGAGACATTCAGTACTTC. The chain recombines TRBV29-1 with TRBJ2-4, with D tentatively TRBD1 (7 bases). Looked up from germline, CDR1 is SQVTM and CDR2 is ANQGSEA. This CDR3 is 12 amino acids long. V lost 6 bases and J lost 8, with 14 bases in between.

This chain links TRBV10-3 with TRBJ1-1, with D tentatively TRBD1 (5 bases). V was cut by 4 bases and J by 6 bases, with 9 bases left in between. Per germline, CDR1 ENHRY and CDR2 SYGVKD. The CDR3 length is 12 residues. For the CDR3, the DNA is TGTGCCATCAGTGCGGGGGAAGCTGAAGCTTTCTTT. It encodes CAISAGEAEAFF.

The chain uses TRBV10-3 and TRBJ1-2; D unclear. This CDR3 region has 12 residues. V lost 4 bases to trimming and J lost 6 bases, with 9 bases between them. CDR1 is ENHRY, CDR2 SYGVKD, per germline. CDR3 region: CAISARRDGYTF. The CDR3 DNA reads as TGTGCCATCAGTGCCAGGCGGGATGGCTACACCTTC.

Only one count was recorded for this clone. V usage is TRBV7-3 and J usage is TRBJ2-5; no definite D call. Trimming cost V 1 base and J 5 bases, with 8 bases left between them. Germline V gene lookup returns CDR1 SGHTA and CDR2 FQGTGA. The CDR3 extends over 13 amino acids. The CDR3 is CASSLNFGETQYF. The CDR3 coding sequence is TGTGCCAGCAGCTTAAATTTTGGGGAGACCCAGTACTTC.

The chain is built from TRBV21-1 and TRBJ1-1; the table gives TRBD1 as D, unverified against the DNA. TRBV21-1 is an annotated pseudogene. CDR3 length: 15 amino acids. This CDR3 reads CASSKVVQTNTEAFF. The CDR3 DNA is TGTGCCAGCAGCAAAGTGGTACAGACGAACACTGAAGCTTTCTTT.

The chain is built from TRBV28 and TRBJ2-7; 7 positions agree with TRBD1. CDR1 MDHEN and CDR2 SYDVKM come from the germline V gene. The junction had 9 bases not matched to a gene; V was cut back by 4 bases and J by 0 bases. The CDR3 is made up of 16 amino acids. The CDR3 region is CASSSWTGPLSYEQYF. The CDR3 nucleotides are TGTGCCAGCAGTTCCTGGACAGGACCCCTCTCCTACGAGCAGTACTTC.

The chain carries TRBV5-1 and TRBJ1-4; 8 bases line up with TRBD1. Germline V gene data show CDR1 as SGHRS and CDR2 as YFSETQ. The V and J ends lost 2 bases and 5 bases, in that order; junction bases with no gene match: 8. The CDR3 is made up of 16 amino acids. The CDR3, as DNA: TGCGCCAGCAGCTTTTTTGGGACAGGAGGCAATGAAAAACTGTTTTTT. Protein product: CASSFFGTGGNEKLFF.

The rearrangement links TRBV7-8 to TRBJ2-7, with no clear D. Germline-derived CDR1 and CDR2 are SGHVS and FQNEAQ. The CDR3 loop spans 14 amino acids. V was cut by 6 bases and J by 1 base, with 13 bases left in between. CDR3 sequence reads: CASRTTTDSYEQYF. The CDR3 DNA reads TGTGCCAGCAGGACGACGACGGATTCCTACGAGCAGTACTTC.

The chain links TRBV4-1 to TRBJ1-2; 7 bases map to TRBD1. The CDR3 sequence is 14 residues long. V dropped 1 base and J dropped 4; count of bases not matched to a gene: 3. The V gene's germline CDR1 is MGHRA and CDR2 YSYEKL. The CDR3 DNA follows: TGCGCCAGCAGCCAAGTGGACAGGCCCTATGGCTACACCTTC. This translates into CASSQVDRPYGYTF.

V gene TRBV2 combines with J gene TRBJ2-3; no clear D gene. Deletions cut 5 bases from V and 2 bases from J, with 5 bases between. There are 12 residues in the CDR3. CDR1 is SNHLY and CDR2 is FYNNEI in the germline V gene. The CDR3 region is CASSSSTDTQYF. The CDR3 DNA sequence: TGTGCCAGCAGTTCGTCCACAGATACGCAGTATTTT.

J is TRBJ2-3 and V is TRBV7-8; D not certain. The CDR3 runs 15 residues. Trimming stripped 6 bases from V and 0 bases from J, with 13 bases between. The V gene's germline CDR1 is SGHVS and CDR2 FQNEAQ. The CDR3: CASSLRSISTDTQYF. CDR3 DNA sequence: TGTGCCAGCAGTCTAAGGTCTATAAGCACAGATACGCAGTATTTT.

The rearrangement links TRBV6-5 to TRBJ1-2; possibly TRBD1 for D (6 bases). Between the trimmed V and J ends, which lost 0 bases and 2 bases, there was a span of 7 bases. In germline, CDR1 is MNHEY, CDR2 SVGAGI. This CDR3 region has 14 residues. The CDR3 loop reads CASSYSGQNYGYTF. The CDR3 DNA follows: TGTGCCAGCAGTTACTCCGGACAGAACTATGGCTACACCTTC.